These 9 T cell receptor beta chains were all obtained from the same sample, sequenced in a study of shared clonotypes between healthy human individuals. The assay was immunoSEQ multiplex PCR, and TCRdb's table has in-frame clones only and misses some. Of around 2.5 million clones in the sample, 80% to 95% were seen once. The source material was naive CD4+ T cells from PBMCs. Documented subset: CD45RA+ positively selected. These receptors were taken from a man aged 18 to 30 in good health. Some clones in this sample may be carry-over from other donors' samples.

The CDR3: CASSYRGTDTQYF. The CDR3 DNA is TGTGCCAGCAGCTATCGAGGCACAGATACGCAGTATTTT. The rearrangement joins TRBV7-9 to TRBJ2-3; D unresolved. Per the germline V gene, CDR1 is SEHNR and CDR2 is FQNEAQ (reference sequence). Trimming took off 4 bases at V and 1 base at J, with 6 bases between the two ends. There are 13 residues in the CDR3.

This chain connects TRBV10-3 to TRBJ2-7, with 7 nucleotides matching TRBD1. Germline lookup yields CDR1 ENHRY and CDR2 SYGVKD. The CDR3 runs to 12 residues. V lost 10 bases and J lost 7; bases outside the gene matches: 10. The CDR3 sequence: CATESGTDEQYF. CDR3 DNA: TGTGCCACCGAATCCGGGACAGATGAGCAGTACTTC.

Only one count was recorded for this clone. This chain joins TRBV5-4 and TRBJ2-2, with D maybe TRBD2 (6 bases). The germline V and J ends were trimmed by 2 bases and 5 bases, with 13 bases remaining between them. The germline CDR1 and CDR2 sequences are SGHNT and YYREEE (reference sequence). The CDR3 covers 15 residues. The CDR3: CASSFDGGGTGELFF. For the CDR3, the DNA is TGTGCCAGCAGCTTTGACGGGGGTGGGACCGGGGAGCTGTTTTTT.

The chain has TRBV5-1 and TRBJ2-7; 8 bases match TRBD2. The CDR3 length is 16 residues. Germline lookup yields CDR1 SGHRS and CDR2 YFSETQ. V shed 0 bases, J shed 0 bases, and the junction held 5 bases outside the gene matches. CDR3 sequence reads: CASSLVATSASYEQYF. CDR3 DNA sequence: TGCGCCAGCAGCTTGGTGGCGACTAGCGCCTCCTACGAGCAGTACTTC.

J is TRBJ2-1 and V is TRBV28; TRBD2 agrees at 8 bases. Germline V gives CDR1 MDHEN, CDR2 SYDVKM. There are 16 residues in the CDR3. J was trimmed by 8 bases and V by 7 bases; bases with no gene match: 16. CDR3 DNA: TGTGCCAGCAACTTACTAGCGGTGGGGGCCACAGATGAGCAGTTCTTC. Translating it yields CASNLLAVGATDEQFF.

The chain has TRBV4-1 and TRBJ2-7; TRBD2 is a possible D gene (5 bases). V gave up 0 bases and J gave up 7 bases, with 16 bases separating them. This CDR3 is built from 15 residues. Germline values: CDR1 MGHRA, CDR2 YSYEKL. The CDR3 sequence is CASSQDKGSGEEQYF. CDR3 DNA: TGCGCCAGCAGCCAAGACAAGGGCAGTGGGGAGGAGCAGTACTTC.

V is TRBV5-1 and J is TRBJ1-1; D unresolved. The V gene lost 4 bases and the J gene lost 0 bases, with 7 bases spanning the gap. The CDR3 totals 13 residues. Germline assignment: CDR1 SGHRS and CDR2 YFSETQ. As DNA, the CDR3 is TGCGCCAGCAGCCCGATAATGAACACTGAAGCTTTCTTT. Translating gives CASSPIMNTEAFF.

The rearrangement links TRBV9 to TRBJ1-2; 8 bases are a match to TRBD1. CDR3 length: 15 residues. Germline CDR1 reads SGDLS; CDR2 reads YYNGEE. The V segment lost 0 bases and the J segment 5 bases; nucleotides outside the gene matches: 6. The CDR3 region has the DNA TGTGCCAGCAGCGTAGCGGGACAGGCAGAGTATGGCTACACCTTC. This translates into CASSVAGQAEYGYTF.

V is TRBV5-1 and J is TRBJ2-5; D possibly matches TRBD1 or TRBD2 (5 bases each). Near its end, the DNA agrees better with TRBJ2-7, so the J call may be wrong. There are 15 residues in the CDR3. Germline CDR1 is SGHRS and CDR2 is YFSETQ. The CDR3 loop is CASSLVRGTRDEQYF. The CDR3 bases are TGCGCCAGCAGCTTGGTGAGGGGCACGAGAGACGAGCAGTACTTC.